The clone carrying this TCR beta chain has only a few counts. Its antigen is not known. Expressed TCRB transcripts got sequenced, as all isolated RNA was reverse transcribed. This table comes from immunoSEQ multiplex PCR, and its TCRdb copy is limited to in-frame clones, with some not included. There are around 250,000 clones in the sample; about 13% occur only once, and 0.017% lies in the top ten. These data come from a study of beta chain features in type 1 diabetes. Regarding the study as a whole: Shorter TCRB CDR3s, moderately but significantly so, marked every one of the four CD4+ subsets in Type 1 diabetes patients.

There are 13 residues in the CDR3. Germline lookup yields CDR1 SNHLY and CDR2 FYNNEI. After removal of 10 bases from V and 8 bases from J, the junction contained 10 bases not matched to a gene. J is TRBJ1-4 and V is TRBV2, with 7 bases aligning to TRBD1. This receptor was obtained from a man aged 30 to 45 with type 1 diabetes. Material for sequencing was naive CD4+ T cells from blood. Here the CDR3 DNA reads TGTGCCATCCCGACAGGGCCGATGGAAAAACTGTTTTTT. This codes for CAIPTGPMEKLFF.